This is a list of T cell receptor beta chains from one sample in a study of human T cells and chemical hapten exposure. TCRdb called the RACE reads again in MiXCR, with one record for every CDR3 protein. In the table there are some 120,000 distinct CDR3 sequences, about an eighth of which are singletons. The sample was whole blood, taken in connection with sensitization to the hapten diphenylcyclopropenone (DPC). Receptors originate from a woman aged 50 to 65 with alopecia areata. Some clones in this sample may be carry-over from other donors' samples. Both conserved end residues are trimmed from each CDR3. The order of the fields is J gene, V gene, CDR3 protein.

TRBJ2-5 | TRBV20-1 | SASGGAGETQY
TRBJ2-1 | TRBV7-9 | ASSPRTGGWEVNEQF
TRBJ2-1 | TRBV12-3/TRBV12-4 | ASSLYASGSNEQF
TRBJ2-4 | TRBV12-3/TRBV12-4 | ASSPRRIAKNIQY
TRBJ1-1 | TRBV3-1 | ASSQGFGQPHIEAF
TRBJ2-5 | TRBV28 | ASSLRGLQETQY
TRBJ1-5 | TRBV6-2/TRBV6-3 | ASSYSTPYSNQPQH
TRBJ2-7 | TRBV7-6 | ASSRDAGEILY
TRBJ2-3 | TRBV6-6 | ASSRRRAVYTDTQY
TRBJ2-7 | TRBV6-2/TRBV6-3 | ASSYGDRSPYEQY
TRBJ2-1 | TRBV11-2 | ASSLAQYNEQF
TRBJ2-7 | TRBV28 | ASSLIGSYEQY
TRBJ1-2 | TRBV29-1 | SAGTRDGYT
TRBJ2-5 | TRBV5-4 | ASSLSRDRVFSWRETQY
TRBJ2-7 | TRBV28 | ASSLWTGEEQY
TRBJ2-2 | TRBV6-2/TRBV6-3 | ASSRTPGLADNQATGELF
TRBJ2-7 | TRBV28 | ASSLGSLLSSYEQY
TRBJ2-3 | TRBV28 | ASSLSAGRTDTQY
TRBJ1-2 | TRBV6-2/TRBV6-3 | ASSYGAYGYT
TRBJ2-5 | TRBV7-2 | ASSPDPSWETQY
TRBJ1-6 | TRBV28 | ASSLVLAAGIGSPLH
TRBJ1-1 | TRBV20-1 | SGRQGVMNTEAF
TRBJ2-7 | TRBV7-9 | ASSLKGEEEQY
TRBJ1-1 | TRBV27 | ASSSTDMNTEAF
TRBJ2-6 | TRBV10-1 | ASTPTQGISSGANVLT
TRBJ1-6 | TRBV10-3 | ATTDPGDNSPLH
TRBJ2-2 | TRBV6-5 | ASTRDRGNTGELF
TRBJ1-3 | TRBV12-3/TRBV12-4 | ASSLVGGPSGNTIY
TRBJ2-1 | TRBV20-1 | SFLSGTYTSYNEQF
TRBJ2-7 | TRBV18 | ASSRQGQTYEQY
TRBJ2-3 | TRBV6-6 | ASSSGLAGDTQY
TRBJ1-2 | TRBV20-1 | SARDSTHYGYT
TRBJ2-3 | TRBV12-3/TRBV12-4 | ASSFRVYDTQY
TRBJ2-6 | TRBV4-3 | ASSQMEGSGANVLT
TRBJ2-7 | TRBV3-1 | ASSRAEGTYEQY
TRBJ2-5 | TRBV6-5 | ASSPDRAETQY
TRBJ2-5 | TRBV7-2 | ASRLTIQETQY
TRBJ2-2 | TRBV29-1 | SVGQGLNTGELF
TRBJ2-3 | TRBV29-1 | SVVGRTSGPDTQY
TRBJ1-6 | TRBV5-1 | ASSLQVNSPLH
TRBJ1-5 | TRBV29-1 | SAGQGGQPQH
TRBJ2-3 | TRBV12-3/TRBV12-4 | ASSPWGITDTQY
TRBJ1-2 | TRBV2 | ASRGGQIWGYT
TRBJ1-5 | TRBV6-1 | ASSVGEGQPQH
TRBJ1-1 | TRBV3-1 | ASSQGGWPGGLNTEAF